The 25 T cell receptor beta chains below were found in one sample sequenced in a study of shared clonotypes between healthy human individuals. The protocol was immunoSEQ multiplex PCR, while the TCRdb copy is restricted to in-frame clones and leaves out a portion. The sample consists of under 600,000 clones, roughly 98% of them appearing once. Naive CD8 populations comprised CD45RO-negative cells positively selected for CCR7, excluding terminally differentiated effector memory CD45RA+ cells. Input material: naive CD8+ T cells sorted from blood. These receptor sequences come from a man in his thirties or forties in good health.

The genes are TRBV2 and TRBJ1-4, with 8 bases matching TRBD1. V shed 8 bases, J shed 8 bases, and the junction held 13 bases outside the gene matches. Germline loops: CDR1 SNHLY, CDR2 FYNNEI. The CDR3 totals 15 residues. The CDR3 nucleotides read TGTGCCAGCCTAGGCACGGACAGGGCCCCCGAAAAACTGTTTTTT. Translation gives CASLGTDRAPEKLFF.

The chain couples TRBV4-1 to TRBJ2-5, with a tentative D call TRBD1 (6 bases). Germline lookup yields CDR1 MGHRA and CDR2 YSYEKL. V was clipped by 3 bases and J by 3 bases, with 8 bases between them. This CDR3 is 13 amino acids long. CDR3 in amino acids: CASSHYREETQYF. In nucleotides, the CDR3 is TGCGCCAGCAGCCACTACAGGGAAGAGACCCAGTACTTC.

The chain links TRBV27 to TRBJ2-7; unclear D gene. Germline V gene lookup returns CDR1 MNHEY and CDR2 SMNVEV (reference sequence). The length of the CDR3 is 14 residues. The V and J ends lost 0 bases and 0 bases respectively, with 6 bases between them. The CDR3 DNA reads TGTGCCAGCAGTTTATCCATGCACTCCTACGAGCAGTACTTC. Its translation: CASSLSMHSYEQYF.

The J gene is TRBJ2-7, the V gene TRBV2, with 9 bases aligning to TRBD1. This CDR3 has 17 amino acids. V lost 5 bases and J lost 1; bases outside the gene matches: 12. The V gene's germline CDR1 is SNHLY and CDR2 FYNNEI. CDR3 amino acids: CASSPAGTGFGSYEQYF. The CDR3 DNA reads TGTGCCAGCAGTCCGGCCGGGACAGGGTTTGGATCCTACGAGCAGTACTTC.

The CDR3 DNA reads TGTGCCAGCAGTTTCCTCTCGCCCGGGTCGGATACGCAGTATTTT. Translating it yields CASSFLSPGSDTQYF. The chain links TRBV9 to TRBJ2-3; D unclear. The germline gives CDR1 SGDLS, CDR2 YYNGEE. This CDR3 has 15 amino acids. With 5 bases removed from V and 6 bases from J, the gap between germline ends came to 19 bases.

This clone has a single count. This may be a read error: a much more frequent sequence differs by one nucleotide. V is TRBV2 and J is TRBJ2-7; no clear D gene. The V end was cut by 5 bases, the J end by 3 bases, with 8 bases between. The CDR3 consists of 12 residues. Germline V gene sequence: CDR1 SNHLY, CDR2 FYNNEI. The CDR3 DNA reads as TGTGCCAGCAGTTTAAACAACTACGAGCAGTACTTC. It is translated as CASSLNNYEQYF.

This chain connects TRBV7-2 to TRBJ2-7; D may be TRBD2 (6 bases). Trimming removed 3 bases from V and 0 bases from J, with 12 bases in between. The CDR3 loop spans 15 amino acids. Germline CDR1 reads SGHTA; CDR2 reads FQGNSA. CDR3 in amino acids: CASSLGGSNSYEQYF. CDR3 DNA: TGTGCCAGCAGCTTGGGGGGATCAAACTCCTACGAGCAGTACTTC.

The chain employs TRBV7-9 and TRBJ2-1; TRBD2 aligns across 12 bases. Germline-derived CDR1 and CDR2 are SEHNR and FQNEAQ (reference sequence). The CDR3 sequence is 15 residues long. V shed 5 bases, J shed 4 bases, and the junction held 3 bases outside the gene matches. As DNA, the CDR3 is TGTGCCAGCAGCGGACTAGCGGGATTGTACAATGAGCAGTTCTTC. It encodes CASSGLAGLYNEQFF.

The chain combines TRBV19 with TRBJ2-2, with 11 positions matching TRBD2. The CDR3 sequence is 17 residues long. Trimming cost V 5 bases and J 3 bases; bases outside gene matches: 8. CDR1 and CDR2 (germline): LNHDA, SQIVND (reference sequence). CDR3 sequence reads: CASSFIELAGDTGELFF. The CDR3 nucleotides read TGTGCCAGTAGTTTTATCGAACTAGCGGGAGACACCGGGGAGCTGTTTTTT. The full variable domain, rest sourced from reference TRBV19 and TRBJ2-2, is DGGITQSPKYLFRKEGQNVTLSCEQNLNHDAMYWYRQDPGQGLRLIYYSQIVNDFQKGDIAEGYSVSREKKESFPLTVTSAQKNPTAFYLCASSFIELAGDTGELFFGEGSRLTVL.

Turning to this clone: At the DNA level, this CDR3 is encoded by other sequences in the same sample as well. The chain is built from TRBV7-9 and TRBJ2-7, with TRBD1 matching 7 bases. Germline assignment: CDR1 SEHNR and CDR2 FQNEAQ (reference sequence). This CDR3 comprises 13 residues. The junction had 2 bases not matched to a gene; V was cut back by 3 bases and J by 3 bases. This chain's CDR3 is CASSLGDSYEQYF. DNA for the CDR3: TGTGCCAGCAGCTTGGGGGACAGCTACGAGCAGTACTTC.

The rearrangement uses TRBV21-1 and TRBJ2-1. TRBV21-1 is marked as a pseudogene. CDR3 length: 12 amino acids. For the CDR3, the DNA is TGTGCCAGCACAAAAGGGTGGGATGAGCAGTTCTTC. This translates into CASTKGWDEQFF.

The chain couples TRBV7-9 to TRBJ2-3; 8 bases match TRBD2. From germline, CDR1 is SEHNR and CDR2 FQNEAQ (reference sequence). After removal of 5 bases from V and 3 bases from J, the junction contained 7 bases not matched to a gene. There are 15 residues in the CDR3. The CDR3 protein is CASSPSQRETDTQYF. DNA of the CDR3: TGTGCCAGCAGCCCCTCCCAGCGGGAGACAGATACGCAGTATTTT.

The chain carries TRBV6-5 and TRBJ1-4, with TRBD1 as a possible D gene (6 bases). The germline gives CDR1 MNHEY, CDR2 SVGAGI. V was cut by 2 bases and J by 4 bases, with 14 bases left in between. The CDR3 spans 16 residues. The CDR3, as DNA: TGTGCCAGCAGTTACGTGTGGGGGCAGAATAATGAAAAACTGTTTTTT. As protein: CASSYVWGQNNEKLFF.

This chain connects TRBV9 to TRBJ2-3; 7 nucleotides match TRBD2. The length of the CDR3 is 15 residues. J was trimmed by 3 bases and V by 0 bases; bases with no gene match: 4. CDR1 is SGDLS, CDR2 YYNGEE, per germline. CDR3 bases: TGTGCCAGCAGCGTAGGGTGGGGGGGAACAGATACGCAGTATTTT. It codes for CASSVGWGGTDTQYF.

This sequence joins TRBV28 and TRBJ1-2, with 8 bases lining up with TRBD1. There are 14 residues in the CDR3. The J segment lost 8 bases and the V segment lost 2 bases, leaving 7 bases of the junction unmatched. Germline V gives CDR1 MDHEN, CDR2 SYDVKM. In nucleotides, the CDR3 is TGTGCCAGCAGTTTAATTCAGGGGGCGCGGGGCTACACCTTC. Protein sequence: CASSLIQGARGYTF.

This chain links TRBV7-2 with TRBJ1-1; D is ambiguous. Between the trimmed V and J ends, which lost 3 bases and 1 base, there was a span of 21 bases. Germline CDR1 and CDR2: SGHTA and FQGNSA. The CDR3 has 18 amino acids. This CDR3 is CASSLESIAAVKNTEAFF. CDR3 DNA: TGTGCCAGCAGCTTGGAATCTATCGCGGCAGTTAAGAACACTGAAGCTTTCTTT.

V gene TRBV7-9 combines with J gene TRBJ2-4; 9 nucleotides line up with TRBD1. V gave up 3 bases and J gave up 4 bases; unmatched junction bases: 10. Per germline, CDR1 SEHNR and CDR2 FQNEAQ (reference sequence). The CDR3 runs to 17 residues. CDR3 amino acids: CASSFPPGTGLKNIQYF. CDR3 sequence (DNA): TGTGCCAGCAGCTTTCCACCCGGGACAGGGTTGAAAAACATTCAGTACTTC.

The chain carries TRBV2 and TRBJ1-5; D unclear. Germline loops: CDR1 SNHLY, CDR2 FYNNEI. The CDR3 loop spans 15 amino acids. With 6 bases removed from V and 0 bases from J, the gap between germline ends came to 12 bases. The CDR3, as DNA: TGTGCCAGCAGCAAGGACGGATATAGCAATCAGCCCCAGCATTTT. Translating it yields CASSKDGYSNQPQHF.

The CDR3 is CASSPIGSGANVLTF. CDR3 coding DNA: TGTGCCAGCAGCCCAATAGGTTCTGGGGCCAACGTCCTGACTTTC. The chain is built from TRBV27 and TRBJ2-6, with D hard to call. The CDR3 is 15 residues long. Trimming left V 6 bases short and J 1 base short, with 10 bases between. The germline gives CDR1 MNHEY, CDR2 SMNVEV (reference sequence).

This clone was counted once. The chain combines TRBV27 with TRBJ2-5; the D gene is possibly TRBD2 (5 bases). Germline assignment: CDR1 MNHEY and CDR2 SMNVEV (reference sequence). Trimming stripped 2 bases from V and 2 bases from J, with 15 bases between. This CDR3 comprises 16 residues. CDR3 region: CASSLEGGPIQETQYF. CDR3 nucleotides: TGTGCCAGCAGTTTAGAGGGCGGGCCGATACAAGAGACCCAGTACTTC.

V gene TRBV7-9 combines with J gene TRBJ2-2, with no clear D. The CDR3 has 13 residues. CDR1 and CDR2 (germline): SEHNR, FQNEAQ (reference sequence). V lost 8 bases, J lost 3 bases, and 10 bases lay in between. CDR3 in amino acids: CASETSHTGELFF. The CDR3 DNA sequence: TGTGCCAGCGAAACGAGTCACACCGGGGAGCTGTTTTTT.

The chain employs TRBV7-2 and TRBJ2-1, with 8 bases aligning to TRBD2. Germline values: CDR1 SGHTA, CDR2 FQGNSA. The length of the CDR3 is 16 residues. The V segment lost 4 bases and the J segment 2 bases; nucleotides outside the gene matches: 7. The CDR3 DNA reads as TGTGCCAGCAGCTATGGACCGGGACTAGCCTACAATGAGCAGTTCTTC. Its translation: CASSYGPGLAYNEQFF.

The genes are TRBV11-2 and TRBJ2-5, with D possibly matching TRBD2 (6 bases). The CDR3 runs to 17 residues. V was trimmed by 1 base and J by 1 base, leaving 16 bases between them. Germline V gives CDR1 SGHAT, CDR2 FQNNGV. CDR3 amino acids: CASSLGRLVRPQETQYF. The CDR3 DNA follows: TGTGCCAGCAGCTTAGGGCGACTAGTCAGGCCCCAAGAGACCCAGTACTTC.

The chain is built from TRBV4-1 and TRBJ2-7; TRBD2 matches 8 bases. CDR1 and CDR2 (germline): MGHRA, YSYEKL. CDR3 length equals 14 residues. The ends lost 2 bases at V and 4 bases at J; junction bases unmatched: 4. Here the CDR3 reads CASSQLLADYEQYF. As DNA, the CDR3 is TGCGCCAGCAGCCAATTACTAGCGGATTACGAGCAGTACTTC.

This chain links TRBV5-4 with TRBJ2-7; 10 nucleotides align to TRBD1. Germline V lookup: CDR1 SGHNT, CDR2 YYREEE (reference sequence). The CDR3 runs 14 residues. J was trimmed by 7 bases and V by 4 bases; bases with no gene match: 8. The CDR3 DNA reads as TGTGCCAGCAGCATCGGGACAGGGGATGGGGAGCAGTACTTC. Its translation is CASSIGTGDGEQYF.